These 28 T cell receptor beta chains were all obtained from the same sample, sequenced in a study of beta chain features in type 1 diabetes. Expressed TCRB transcripts got sequenced, as all isolated RNA was reverse transcribed. Here immunoSEQ multiplex PCR was the method, and the copy in TCRdb shows in-frame clones only, minus some. The sample gives about 410,000 clones, roughly 14% of which show up once; roughly 0.04% is in the top ten. What was sequenced was naive CD4+ T cells from blood. These receptors all come from a man aged 25 to 40 in good health.

J is TRBJ2-3 and V is TRBV7-2, with 11 bases that match TRBD2. Trimming removed 6 bases from V and 9 bases from J; junction bases left unmatched: 8. Germline lookup yields CDR1 SGHTA and CDR2 FQGNSA. This CDR3 comprises 14 residues. The CDR3 region is CASRFTGTSGTQYF. The CDR3 DNA sequence: TGTGCCAGCAGATTCACCGGGACTAGCGGAACGCAGTATTTT.

This clone was observed many times. V usage is TRBV7-9 and J usage is TRBJ2-4; D remains ambiguous. There are 15 residues in the CDR3. Trimming stripped 5 bases from V and 3 bases from J, with 14 bases between. CDR1 and CDR2 (germline): SEHNR, FQNEAQ (reference sequence). In DNA, the CDR3 is TGTGCCAGCAGCATTCTCCGCTGGGGCAAAAACATTCAGTACTTC. It yields the protein CASSILRWGKNIQYF.

This clone occurred a few times. The CDR3 DNA follows: TGTGCCTGTCCACGTAGCGGGAGTCTCTCCTACAATGAGCAGTTCTTC. It codes for CACPRSGSLSYNEQFF. The V gene is TRBV30, the J gene TRBJ2-1, with TRBD2 identical over 9 bases. The V gene's germline CDR1 is GTSNPN and CDR2 SVGIG (reference sequence). V shed 6 bases and J 0 bases; nucleotides not matched to a gene: 9. This CDR3 contains 16 residues.

The rearrangement uses TRBV23-1 and TRBJ2-4; D possibly corresponds to TRBD2 (6 bases). TRBV23-1 is an ORF, with its function uncertain. V was shortened by 2 bases and J by 3 bases, with 17 bases between the two germline ends. The CDR3 spans 17 residues. The CDR3 here is CASSQSSGRAVKNIQYF. Written as DNA, the CDR3 is TGCGCCAGCAGTCAAAGTAGCGGCAGGGCGGTCAAAAACATTCAGTACTTC.

This clone was seen a few times. The chain uses TRBV5-6 and TRBJ1-5, with no clear D. The germline CDR1 and CDR2 sequences are SGHDT and YYEEEE. Trimming took 2 bases from V and 7 from J, leaving 13 bases between them. The CDR3 runs 14 residues. The CDR3 spells CASSLMGGLQPQHF. For the CDR3, the DNA is TGTGCCAGCAGCTTAATGGGAGGCCTGCAGCCCCAGCATTTT.

This clone was seen a handful of times. The V call is TRBV18, the J call TRBJ1-1, with a tentative D call TRBD1 (6 bases). Germline V lookup: CDR1 KGHSH, CDR2 LQKENI. V dropped 9 bases and J dropped 1 base, with 15 bases sitting between them. The CDR3 contains 14 residues. The CDR3 DNA follows: TGTGCCAGTGCCCTGACAGGAGCGAACACTGAAGCTTTCTTT. Translating gives CASALTGANTEAFF.

DNA for the CDR3: TGTGCCAGTACCAAAAAGGTGCAGGCCGGGGCCAACGTCCTGACTTTC. Translated, it gives CASTKKVQAGANVLTF. The V and J genes are TRBV19 and TRBJ2-6; no clear D. The CDR3 has 16 amino acids. V dropped 7 bases and J dropped 4 bases, with 17 bases sitting between them. CDR1 LNHDA and CDR2 SQIVND come from the germline V gene (reference sequence).

This clone was seen a handful of times. The genes are TRBV30 and TRBJ1-5; D gene uncertain. Germline V gene data show CDR1 as GTSNPN and CDR2 as SVGIG (reference sequence). The CDR3 spans 14 residues. Trimming removed 0 bases at V and 9 bases at J, with 15 bases between. CDR3 coding DNA: TGTGCCTGGAGTGTACAGAAGGCCTTGGGGCCCCAGCATTTT. This sequence encodes CAWSVQKALGPQHF.

This clone was observed many times. V is TRBV30 and J is TRBJ2-5; D remains ambiguous. This CDR3 region has 13 residues. Trimming cost V 0 bases and J 4 bases, with 9 bases left between them. The germline gives CDR1 GTSNPN, CDR2 SVGIG (reference sequence). Here the CDR3 reads CAWSVQLGETQYF. CDR3 DNA sequence: TGTGCCTGGAGTGTACAGCTAGGAGAGACCCAGTACTTC.

V is TRBV14 and J is TRBJ1-6; D remains ambiguous. Germline V gene sequence: CDR1 SGHDN, CDR2 FVKESK. This CDR3 has 14 amino acids. V was cut by 1 base and J by 8 bases, with 9 bases left in between. In DNA, the CDR3 is TGTGCCAGCAGCCAAGTGGGATGGTATTCACCCCTCCACTTT. Encoded protein: CASSQVGWYSPLHF.

The rearrangement links TRBV5-1 to TRBJ2-1, with a tentative D call TRBD2 (5 bases). The germline V gene encodes CDR1 SGHRS and CDR2 YFSETQ. The CDR3 covers 12 residues. V lost 0 bases and J 7 bases, leaving 5 bases between the germline ends. Here the CDR3 reads CASSLGENEQFF. CDR3 bases: TGCGCCAGCAGCTTGGGGGAGAATGAGCAGTTCTTC.

This clone was detected a few times. The V gene is TRBV15, the J gene TRBJ2-1, with no clear D. V was trimmed by 6 bases and J by 8 bases, leaving 20 bases between them. This CDR3 region has 15 residues. Germline loops: CDR1 LNHNV, CDR2 YYDKDF (reference sequence). The CDR3 here is CATSRTAIVRDEQFF. The DNA for the CDR3 is TGTGCCACCAGTCGGACGGCTATCGTGAGAGATGAGCAGTTCTTC.

This clone was counted only a few times. The chain links TRBV5-1 to TRBJ2-1; D unclear. The V gene's germline CDR1 is SGHRS and CDR2 YFSETQ. CDR3 size: 13 residues. Trimming took off 6 bases at V and 8 bases at J, with 15 bases between the two ends. CDR3 in amino acids: CASTLNTGYEQFF. The CDR3 DNA reads TGCGCCAGCACCTTAAACACGGGTTATGAGCAGTTCTTC.

This chain connects TRBV5-1 to TRBJ1-1, with D unresolved. Trimming removed 4 bases at V and 1 base at J, with 14 bases between. The CDR3 contains 15 residues. CDR1 SGHRS and CDR2 YFSETQ come from the germline V gene. The CDR3: CASSTRGSENTEAFF. CDR3 DNA sequence: TGCGCCAGCAGCACCCGTGGCAGCGAGAACACTGAAGCTTTCTTT.

This clone turned up a few times. J is TRBJ2-3 and V is TRBV7-3; 7 bases line up with TRBD2. Germline assignment: CDR1 SGHTA and CDR2 FQGTGA. Trimming at V came to 2 bases and at J to 3 bases, leaving 14 bases not matched to a gene. This CDR3 comprises 18 residues. CDR3 nucleotide sequence: TGTGCCAGCAGCTTAGTACCGACTAGCTTGGTTGGGACAGATACGCAGTATTTT. Amino acid sequence: CASSLVPTSLVGTDTQYF.

This clone was observed a few times. CDR3 residues: CASSLDRGTSWYNEQFF. In nucleotides, the CDR3 is TGTGCCAGCAGCTTAGATCGGGGGACTAGCTGGTACAATGAGCAGTTCTTC. The chain is built from TRBV11-2 and TRBJ2-1, with 9 bases identical to TRBD2. The CDR3 runs 17 residues. Per the germline V gene, CDR1 is SGHAT and CDR2 is FQNNGV. Germline trimming cut 0 bases from V and 4 bases from J; bases unmatched to any gene: 7. Complete variable domain (other parts from reference TRBV11-2 and TRBJ2-1): EAGVAQSPRYKIIEKRQSVAFWCNPISGHATLYWYQQILGQGPKLLIQFQNNGVVDDSQLPKDRFSAERLKGVDSTLKIQPAKLEDSAVYLCASSLDRGTSWYNEQFFGPGTRLTVL.

In this sample, this clone turned up a few times. The chain is built from TRBV29-1 and TRBJ1-2; 8 positions match TRBD1. CDR1 is SQVTM and CDR2 is ANQGSEA in the germline V gene. The length of the CDR3 is 16 residues. Trimming cost V 1 base and J 1 base; bases outside gene matches: 8. The DNA for the CDR3 is TGCAGCGTTGAAGTAGCCCCGGGACAGGTTAACTATGGCTACACCTTC. Protein: CSVEVAPGQVNYGYTF.

This clone has just a few counts. This sequence joins TRBV20-1 and TRBJ2-3; the match to TRBD2 covers 8 bases. With V trimmed by 7 bases and J by 10 bases, 7 bases remained unmatched. CDR1 is DFQATT, CDR2 SNEGSKA, per germline (reference sequence). CDR3 length: 11 amino acids. CDR3 DNA: TGCAGTGTTGGCGGGGGGAACCCGCAGTATTTT. Its translation is CSVGGGNPQYF.

This clone was seen a handful of times. V gene TRBV7-2 combines with J gene TRBJ1-6, with D possibly matching TRBD1 (5 bases). Germline V gene data show CDR1 as SGHTA and CDR2 as FQGNSA. The CDR3 totals 14 residues. V lost 1 base and J lost 9, with 10 bases in between. The CDR3 nucleotides are TGTGCCAGCAGCTTAGGTCAGGGCGGTTCACCCCTCCACTTT. Residues: CASSLGQGGSPLHF.

The V call is TRBV6-1, the J call TRBJ1-6, with 8 bases lining up with TRBD1. Trimming took 1 base from V and 10 from J; bases not matched to a gene: 6. Germline CDR1 is MNHNS and CDR2 is SASEGT. The CDR3 consists of 15 residues. The chain's CDR3 is CASSEENRGISPLHF. Here the CDR3 DNA reads TGTGCCAGCAGTGAAGAGAACAGGGGGATCTCACCCCTCCACTTT.

This chain uses TRBV10-3 with TRBJ2-5, with TRBD2 matching over 12 bases. This CDR3 contains 16 residues. Germline lookup yields CDR1 ENHRY and CDR2 SYGVKD. The J segment lost 2 bases and the V segment lost 6 bases, leaving 7 bases of the junction unmatched. CDR3 nucleotide sequence: TGTGCCATCAGCCCGACTAGCGGGAGTGGTCAAGAGACCCAGTACTTC. Translation: CAISPTSGSGQETQYF.

The chain is built from TRBV7-2 and TRBJ2-5; D is unclear. CDR3 size: 13 residues. The germline V gene has CDR1 SGHTA and CDR2 FQGNSA. The V and J ends lost 4 bases and 2 bases respectively, with 8 bases between them. CDR3 region: CASSSQPQETQYF. CDR3 coding DNA: TGTGCCAGCAGCTCACAGCCTCAAGAGACCCAGTACTTC.

This clone was picked up a small number of times. The V and J genes are TRBV9 and TRBJ2-7, with 9 bases that match TRBD2. V dropped 2 bases and J dropped 4; count of bases not matched to a gene: 7. The CDR3 length is 15 residues. Germline lookup yields CDR1 SGDLS and CDR2 YYNGEE. CDR3: CASSVPLAGLYEQYV. DNA for the CDR3: TGTGCCAGCAGCGTCCCCCTAGCGGGGCTATACGAGCAGTACGTC.

The rearrangement uses TRBV7-7 and TRBJ2-6, with 9 bases matching TRBD1. The CDR3 totals 15 residues. V lost 6 bases to trimming and J lost 4 bases; unmatched junction nucleotides: 4. In germline, CDR1 is SSHAT, CDR2 FNYEAQ (reference sequence). Here the CDR3 reads CASRGQGTGANVLTF. The CDR3 nucleotides read TGTGCCAGCAGGGGACAGGGTACCGGGGCCAACGTCCTGACTTTC.

The rearrangement links TRBV25-1 to TRBJ2-1; 12 bases agree with TRBD2. The V segment lost 8 bases and the J segment 9 bases; nucleotides outside the gene matches: 8. Per germline, CDR1 MGHDK and CDR2 SYGVNS. The CDR3 length is 14 residues. In DNA form, the CDR3 reads TGTGCCAGCGCTGAACTAGCGGGAGGTATTGAGCAGTTCTTC. Its translation: CASAELAGGIEQFF. Supplemented by reference TRBV25-1 and TRBJ2-1, the full variable domain reads EADIYQTPRYLVIGTGKKITLECSQTMGHDKMYWYQQDPGMELHLIHYSYGVNSTEKGDLSSESTVSRIRTEHFPLTLESARPSHTSQYLCASAELAGGIEQFFGPGTRLTVL.

Comment on this clone: Other DNA sequences in the same sample also yield this CDR3. V usage is TRBV19 and J usage is TRBJ2-5; D may be TRBD1 or TRBD2 (5 bases each). The CDR3 spans 13 residues. Trimming removed 6 bases from V and 5 bases from J, with 13 bases in between. Germline CDR1 LNHDA, CDR2 SQIVND (reference sequence). This CDR3 is CASSPGRGETQYF. For the CDR3, the DNA is TGTGCCAGTAGCCCCGGTCGGGGCGAGACCCAGTACTTC. Variable domain in full (rest from reference TRBV19 and TRBJ2-5): DGGITQSPKYLFRKEGQNVTLSCEQNLNHDAMYWYRQDPGQGLRLIYYSQIVNDFQKGDIAEGYSVSREKKESFPLTVTSAQKNPTAFYLCASSPGRGETQYFGPGTRLLVL.

The gene calls are TRBV6-1 and TRBJ1-2; no firm D call. CDR1 is MNHNS and CDR2 is SASEGT in the germline V gene. Trimming cost V 5 bases and J 6 bases, with 7 bases left between them. The CDR3 spans 11 residues. CDR3 sequence reads: CASSHFHGYTF. For the CDR3, the DNA is TGTGCCAGCAGTCACTTCCATGGCTACACCTTC.

This clone has just a few counts. This chain uses TRBV18 with TRBJ1-5; D is perhaps TRBD1 (6 bases). The germline CDR1 and CDR2 sequences are KGHSH and LQKENI. Trimming stripped 4 bases from V and 0 bases from J, with 22 bases between. This CDR3 is built from 19 residues. CDR3 amino acids: CASSQLRASQGISNQPQHF. CDR3 DNA sequence: TGTGCCAGCTCACAACTGAGAGCCTCACAGGGAATTAGCAATCAGCCCCAGCATTTT.